This T cell receptor (beta chain) was retrieved from a study of T cells in Graves' hyperthyroidism and ophthalmopathy. TCR beta CDR3 region amplification was performed from RNA transcripts. RT-PCR in the first round (using the HTBI primer set) targeted the TCR CDR3. TCRdb itself ran the multiplex PCR reads through MiXCR, one entry per CDR3 protein. The sample holds 400,000 to 500,000 distinct CDR3 sequences, roughly 15% seen once. This clonotype occurred many times. Trimming took 4 bases from V and 3 from J; bases not matched to a gene: 6. Germline values: CDR1 DFQATT, CDR2 SNEGSKA (reference sequence). The CDR3 has 14 amino acids.

The sequence derives from a woman aged 18 to 35 with Graves' hyperthyroidism. What was sequenced was blood. This chain joins TRBV20-1 and TRBJ2-3, with 8 bases lining up with TRBD1. The CDR3: CSATRQGRTDTQYF. CDR3 DNA sequence: TGCAGTGCTACCCGACAGGGGCGTACAGATACGCAGTATTTT.